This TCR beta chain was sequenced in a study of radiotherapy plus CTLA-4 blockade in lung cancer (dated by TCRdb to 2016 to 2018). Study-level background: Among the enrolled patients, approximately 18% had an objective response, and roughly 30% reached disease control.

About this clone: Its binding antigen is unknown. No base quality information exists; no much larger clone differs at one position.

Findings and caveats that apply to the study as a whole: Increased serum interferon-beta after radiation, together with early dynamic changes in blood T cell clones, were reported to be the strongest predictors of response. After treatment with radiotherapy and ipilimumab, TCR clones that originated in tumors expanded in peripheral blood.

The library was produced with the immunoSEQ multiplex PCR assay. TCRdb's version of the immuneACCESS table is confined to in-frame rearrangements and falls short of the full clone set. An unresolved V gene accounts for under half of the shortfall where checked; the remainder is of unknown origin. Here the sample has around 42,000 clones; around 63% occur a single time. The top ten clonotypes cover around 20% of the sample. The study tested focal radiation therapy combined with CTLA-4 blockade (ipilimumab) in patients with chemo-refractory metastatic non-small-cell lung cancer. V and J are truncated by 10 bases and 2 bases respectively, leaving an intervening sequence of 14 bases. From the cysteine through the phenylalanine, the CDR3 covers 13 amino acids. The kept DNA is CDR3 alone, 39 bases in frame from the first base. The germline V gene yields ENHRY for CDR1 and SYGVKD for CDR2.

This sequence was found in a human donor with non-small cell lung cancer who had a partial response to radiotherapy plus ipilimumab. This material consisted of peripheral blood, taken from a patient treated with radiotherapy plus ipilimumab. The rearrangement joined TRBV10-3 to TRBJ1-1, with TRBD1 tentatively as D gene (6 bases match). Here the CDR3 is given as CATLDSLNTEAFF. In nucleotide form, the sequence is TGTGCCACCTTGGACAGCCTTAACACTGAAGCTTTCTTT.